This passage covers 22 T cell receptor beta chains from one sample sequenced in a study of T cell responses to AZD1222 COVID-19 vaccine. Assay: immunoSEQ multiplex PCR; the TCRdb copy retains only in-frame clones and omits some. The sample has some 150,000 clones, about 87% seen once; the top ten hold 3% to 3.5%. The starting material was peripheral blood, obtained on day 0 of AZD1222 vaccination. Receptors were obtained from an adult in good health.

This chain connects TRBV19 to TRBJ1-2; tentatively, D is TRBD1 (5 bases). This CDR3 has 13 amino acids. Germline CDR1 reads LNHDA; CDR2 reads SQIVND (reference sequence). With 5 bases removed from V and 4 bases from J, the gap between germline ends came to 11 bases. DNA of the CDR3: TGTGCCAGTAGTTTACAGGTTTTCTATGGCTACACCTTC. It codes for CASSLQVFYGYTF.

The chain joins TRBV5-1 to TRBJ1-4; no clear D. This CDR3 contains 14 residues. The germline gives CDR1 SGHRS, CDR2 YFSETQ. Trimming stripped 1 base from V and 8 bases from J, with 12 bases between. The CDR3, as DNA: TGCGCCAGCAGCTTGCATAGGGCAGAGGAAAAACTGTTTTTT. This translates into CASSLHRAEEKLFF.

The rearrangement joins TRBV6-6 to TRBJ2-3; perhaps TRBD2 as D (6 bases). With 10 bases removed from V and 4 bases from J, the gap between germline ends came to 18 bases. The CDR3 length is 14 residues. Germline values: CDR1 MNHNY, CDR2 SVGAGI (reference sequence). The CDR3 is CATQRGTRADTQYF. The CDR3 nucleotides read TGTGCCACCCAACGCGGGACCCGGGCAGATACGCAGTATTTT.

This clone showed up just a few times. The CDR3 sequence is CASSDSSDSAGELFF. The CDR3 DNA reads as TGTGCCAGCAGTGACTCCTCGGACTCCGCCGGGGAGCTGTTTTTT. The chain combines TRBV6-4 with TRBJ2-2; D is possibly TRBD2 (5 bases). Trimming took 0 bases from V and 6 from J, leaving 11 bases between them. CDR3 length: 15 amino acids. CDR1 is MRHNA, CDR2 SNTAGT, per germline.

The chain couples TRBV29-1 to TRBJ1-1, with a possible D match to TRBD1 (5 bases). CDR3 length: 14 residues. Trimming removed 6 bases at V and 6 bases at J, with 20 bases between. Germline CDR1 and CDR2: SQVTM and ANQGSEA. The CDR3, as DNA: TGCAGCGTCCGTCCCATGTCGGGGGGGTCTGAAGCTTTCTTT. Translated: CSVRPMSGGSEAFF.

This clone was found a few times. The chain is built from TRBV7-9 and TRBJ2-1; 7 nucleotides match TRBD1. CDR1 is SEHNR, CDR2 FQNEAQ, per germline (reference sequence). The CDR3 is made up of 15 amino acids. After removal of 5 bases from V and 7 bases from J, the junction contained 11 bases not matched to a gene. The CDR3 is CASSQTRDSINEQFF. The CDR3, as DNA: TGTGCCAGCAGCCAAACCCGGGACAGTATTAATGAGCAGTTCTTC.

V and J are TRBV5-1 and TRBJ1-6; D uncertain. The V end lost 4 bases, the J end lost 6 bases, and 8 bases lay between the germline ends. Looked up from germline, CDR1 is SGHRS and CDR2 is YFSETQ. The CDR3 has 13 residues. Here the CDR3 reads CASSVDFNSPLHF. DNA for the CDR3: TGCGCCAGCAGCGTGGACTTTAATTCACCCCTCCACTTT.

This chain links TRBV7-9 with TRBJ1-4; TRBD1 might be the D (6 bases). With 5 bases removed from V and 7 bases from J, the gap between germline ends came to 17 bases. CDR3 length: 15 amino acids. The germline CDR1 and CDR2 sequences are SEHNR and FQNEAQ (reference sequence). CDR3 DNA sequence: TGTGCCAGCAGCCCCAATCAGGGGACGGGTGAAAAACTGTTTTTT. This codes for CASSPNQGTGEKLFF.

This chain uses TRBV6-5 with TRBJ1-4; D not certain. Germline V gives CDR1 MNHEY, CDR2 SVGAGI. The germline V and J ends were trimmed by 4 bases and 4 bases, with 10 bases remaining between them. The CDR3 sequence is 14 residues long. The CDR3 loop reads CASSLNSLNEKLFF. The DNA for the CDR3 is TGTGCCAGCAGTTTGAATAGCCTTAATGAAAAACTGTTTTTT.

V usage is TRBV7-2 and J usage is TRBJ1-5; D is perhaps TRBD1 (6 bases). Germline CDR1 is SGHTA and CDR2 is FQGNSA. V lost 2 bases to trimming and J lost 7 bases, with 9 bases between them. CDR3 length equals 13 residues. The CDR3 sequence: CASSLQGTQPQHF. In DNA form, the CDR3 reads TGTGCCAGCAGCTTACAGGGGACCCAGCCCCAGCATTTT.

The V call is TRBV7-2, the J call TRBJ1-3; D unresolved. Germline CDR1 is SGHTA and CDR2 is FQGNSA. There are 13 residues in the CDR3. The V gene lost 5 bases and the J gene lost 2 bases, with 7 bases spanning the gap. In DNA, the CDR3 is TGTGCCAGCAGCAGAGCGACTGGAAACACCATATATTTT. It translates to CASSRATGNTIYF. The full variable domain, completed using reference TRBV7-2 and TRBJ1-3, is GAGVSQSPSNKVTEKGKDVELRCDPISGHTALYWYRQSLGQGLEFLIYFQGNSAPDKSGLPSDRFSAERTGGSVSTLTIQRTQQEDSAVYLCASSRATGNTIYFGEGSWLTVV.

The gene calls are TRBV29-1 and TRBJ1-4; TRBD1 matches 9 bases. The CDR3 totals 15 residues. Germline V gene data show CDR1 as SQVTM and CDR2 as ANQGSEA. Trimming removed 6 bases from V and 8 bases from J; junction bases left unmatched: 13. The CDR3 protein is CSVSTTGGTKEKLFF. The CDR3 coding sequence is TGCAGCGTAAGCACCACAGGGGGCACGAAAGAAAAACTGTTTTTT. Full variable domain (rest looked up from reference TRBV29-1 and TRBJ1-4): SAVISQKPSRDICQRGTSLTIQCQVDSQVTMMFWYRQQPGQSLTLIATANQGSEATYESGFVIDKFPISRPNLTFSTLTVSNMSPEDSSIYLCSVSTTGGTKEKLFFGSGTQLSVL.

The CDR3 coding sequence is TGTGCCAGTAGTATAGGGGGCTACGGCTCCCTCAATTCACCCCTCCACTTT. Amino acid sequence: CASSIGGYGSLNSPLHF. The J gene is TRBJ1-6, the V gene TRBV19; tentative D call: TRBD1 (5 bases). Trimming stripped 1 base from V and 7 bases from J, with 17 bases between. Germline V gene lookup returns CDR1 LNHDA and CDR2 SQIVND (reference sequence). The CDR3 is 17 amino acids.

The V gene is TRBV5-4, the J gene TRBJ2-5, with D possibly TRBD2 on 6 matching bases. Germline loops: CDR1 SGHNT, CDR2 YYREEE (reference sequence). The V end lost 3 bases, the J end lost 5 bases, and 11 bases lay between the germline ends. This CDR3 has 13 residues. Written as DNA, the CDR3 is TGTGCCAGCAGCTGGAGGGATGAGGAGACCCAGTACTTC. Translation: CASSWRDEETQYF.

The chain recombines TRBV4-3 with TRBJ1-1; 7 positions agree with TRBD1. The CDR3 spans 16 residues. CDR1 and CDR2 from the germline V gene are LGHNA and YSLEER. Trimming removed 2 bases from V and 4 bases from J; junction bases left unmatched: 10. This CDR3 reads CASSQKTGALVTEAFF. CDR3 sequence (DNA): TGCGCCAGCAGCCAAAAAACAGGGGCGCTGGTCACTGAAGCTTTCTTT.

CDR3 residues: CARTLGIYCGYTF. Here the CDR3 DNA reads TGTGCCAGGACCCTCGGGATCTACTGTGGCTACACCTTC. The chain employs TRBV3-1 (or the pseudogene TRBV3-2) and TRBJ1-2, with no clear D. The length of the CDR3 is 13 residues. V lost 9 bases, J lost 7 bases, and 18 bases lay in between. Germline assignment: CDR1 LGHDT and CDR2 YNNKEL (reference sequence).

CDR3: CASSSALRGAGSDTQYF. The CDR3 nucleotides read TGTGCCAGCAGCTCCGCGTTACGGGGGGCCGGGTCAGATACGCAGTATTTT. The V gene is TRBV7-2, the J gene TRBJ2-3; a possible D gene is TRBD2 (7 bases). The CDR3 sequence is 17 residues long. V was pared by 4 bases and J by 4 bases, with 21 bases between. Germline V gene lookup returns CDR1 SGHTA and CDR2 FQGNSA.

The chain uses TRBV4-3 and TRBJ1-5; no reliable D call. The CDR3 extends over 13 amino acids. Trimming removed 0 bases from V and 9 bases from J, with 9 bases in between. The germline CDR1 and CDR2 sequences are LGHNA and YSLEER. CDR3 sequence: CASSQDESSPQHF. The CDR3 DNA follows: TGCGCCAGCAGCCAAGATGAGTCATCGCCCCAGCATTTT.

V usage is TRBV19 and J usage is TRBJ1-6; 8 positions match TRBD1. The CDR3 loop spans 15 amino acids. J lost 10 bases, V lost 2 bases, and 7 bases had no gene match. Germline CDR1 and CDR2: LNHDA and SQIVND (reference sequence). The CDR3 DNA reads TGTGCCAGTAGTATACAGGGGGCGCAGGGATCACCCCTCCACTTT. Its translation: CASSIQGAQGSPLHF.

This sequence joins TRBV6-1 and TRBJ2-1; D perhaps matches TRBD1 (6 bases). The CDR3 runs 14 residues. Germline V CDR1 and CDR2: MNHNS, SASEGT. V gave up 2 bases and J gave up 8 bases, with 13 bases separating them. CDR3 loop: CASSERPRGDEQFF. Written as DNA, the CDR3 is TGTGCCAGCAGTGAACGGCCCAGGGGCGATGAGCAGTTCTTC.

The V call is TRBV3-1 (or the pseudogene TRBV3-2), the J call TRBJ2-2; D gene uncertain. Trimming stripped 1 base from V and 11 bases from J, with 14 bases between. The CDR3 runs to 14 residues. CDR1 is LGHDT and CDR2 is YNNKEL in the germline V gene (reference sequence). CDR3 amino acids: CASSQGRQINELFF. Written as DNA, the CDR3 is TGTGCCAGCAGCCAAGGGCGGCAGATTAACGAGCTGTTTTTT.

The chain uses TRBV10-3 and TRBJ1-4; possibly TRBD1 for D (6 bases). Trimming removed 10 bases from V and 7 bases from J, with 16 bases in between. CDR1 is ENHRY and CDR2 is SYGVKD in the germline V gene. This CDR3 has 13 amino acids. The CDR3 bases are TGTGCCACCGTTGAGTCACAGGGTGAAAAACTGTTTTTT. Translation gives CATVESQGEKLFF.